The rows below give T cell receptor beta chains drawn from one sample of a study of control samples from healthy donors and cancer patients. The protocol was immunoSEQ multiplex PCR, while the TCRdb copy is restricted to in-frame clones and leaves out a portion. The table records just over 150,000 clones, 80% to 90% of them present only once. The specimen sequenced was blood. Source of these receptors: a man aged 25-45 years in good health. CDR3s include the opening cysteine and the closing phenylalanine or tryptophan. Fields, in order: clone size, V gene, D gene, J gene, CDR3 protein, CDR3 DNA. The D gene is left open where the match is weak. Some rows have no size entry. The others give once, few or many, or a class for an expanded clone.

abundance: -; v_gene: TRBV28; d_gene: TRBD1; j_gene: TRBJ2-7; CDR3aa: CASSTLTGGVYEQYF; CDR3nt: TGTGCCAGCAGTACCCTGACAGGGGGCGTTTACGAGCAGTACTTC
abundance: once; v_gene: TRBV11-2; d_gene: TRBD1; j_gene: TRBJ2-7; CDR3aa: CASSFTDRGPFEQYF; CDR3nt: TGTGCCAGCAGCTTCACTGACAGGGGCCCTTTCGAGCAGTACTTC
abundance: -; v_gene: TRBV24-1; d_gene: -; j_gene: TRBJ2-3; CDR3aa: CATSDNAGDRTQYF; CDR3nt: TGTGCCACCAGTGATAACGCAGGCGACCGTACGCAGTATTTT
abundance: -; v_gene: TRBV6-5; d_gene: -; j_gene: TRBJ2-3; CDR3aa: CASGQLGLHGDTQYF; CDR3nt: TGTGCCAGCGGACAGCTTGGACTGCACGGGGATACGCAGTATTTT
abundance: -; v_gene: TRBV6-5; d_gene: TRBD2; j_gene: TRBJ2-1; CDR3aa: CASSYVLAEGNEQFF; CDR3nt: TGTGCCAGCAGTTACGTCCTAGCGGAAGGCAATGAGCAGTTCTTC
abundance: -; v_gene: TRBV18; d_gene: TRBD2; j_gene: TRBJ2-2; CDR3aa: CASSPESRGGAGELFF; CDR3nt: TGTGCCAGCTCACCAGAGAGCCGCGGGGGGGCCGGGGAGCTGTTTTTT
abundance: -; v_gene: TRBV6-2/TRBV6-3; d_gene: -; j_gene: TRBJ1-1; CDR3aa: CASSHIDRTRKAFF; CDR3nt: TGTGCCAGCAGTCATATCGACAGAACCCGCAAAGCTTTCTTT
abundance: -; v_gene: TRBV7-3; d_gene: TRBD1; j_gene: TRBJ1-2; CDR3aa: CASSKTGGDYGYTF; CDR3nt: TGTGCCAGCAGCAAGACAGGGGGCGATTATGGCTACACCTTC
abundance: -; v_gene: TRBV5-1; d_gene: -; j_gene: TRBJ1-2; CDR3aa: CASSFYDRSHTNYGYTF; CDR3nt: TGCGCCAGCAGCTTTTACGACAGGAGCCATACTAACTATGGCTACACCTTC
abundance: -; v_gene: TRBV19; d_gene: TRBD1; j_gene: TRBJ1-2; CDR3aa: CASSIQGDRAYGYTF; CDR3nt: TGTGCCAGTAGTATTCAAGGGGACAGGGCCTATGGCTACACCTTC
abundance: -; v_gene: TRBV12-3/TRBV12-4; d_gene: -; j_gene: TRBJ1-5; CDR3aa: CASSFLNQPQHF; CDR3nt: TGTGCCAGCAGTTTCCTGAATCAGCCCCAGCATTTT
abundance: -; v_gene: TRBV30; d_gene: -; j_gene: TRBJ2-1; CDR3aa: CAYKIRDGLYNEQFF; CDR3nt: TGTGCCTACAAAATCCGGGACGGACTCTACAATGAGCAGTTCTTC
abundance: -; v_gene: TRBV5-4; d_gene: TRBD2; j_gene: TRBJ2-5; CDR3aa: CASSLVAGGGIDKRDQYF; CDR3nt: TGTGCCAGCAGCTTGGTGGCGGGGGGCGGGATTGATAAGAGAGACCAGTACTTC
abundance: -; v_gene: TRBV28; d_gene: TRBD1; j_gene: TRBJ2-2; CDR3aa: CASSPTGRGQGTGELFF; CDR3nt: TGTGCCAGCAGCCCTACGGGGAGGGGACAGGGGACCGGGGAGCTGTTTTTT
abundance: once; v_gene: TRBV27; d_gene: TRBD1; j_gene: TRBJ2-7; CDR3aa: CASKRGRAYEQYF; CDR3nt: TGTGCCAGCAAAAGGGGGCGCGCCTACGAGCAGTACTTC
abundance: many; v_gene: TRBV14; d_gene: -; j_gene: TRBJ1-5; CDR3aa: CASSQVPGQPQHF; CDR3nt: TGTGCCAGCAGCCAGGTTCCGGGACAGCCCCAGCATTTT
abundance: -; v_gene: TRBV3-1/TRBV3-2; d_gene: -; j_gene: TRBJ2-2; CDR3aa: CASSQEGGGRTGELFF; CDR3nt: TGTGCCAGCAGCCAAGAGGGCGGGGGCCGGACCGGGGAGCTGTTTTTT
abundance: once; v_gene: TRBV19; d_gene: TRBD1; j_gene: TRBJ2-5; CDR3aa: CASNGQGGRGETQYF; CDR3nt: TGTGCCAGTAATGGCCAAGGGGGCCGGGGAGAGACCCAGTACTTC
abundance: -; v_gene: TRBV5-1; d_gene: -; j_gene: TRBJ1-1; CDR3aa: CASSPGGIFTEAFF; CDR3nt: TGCGCCAGCAGCCCCGGGGGGATTTTCACTGAAGCTTTCTTT
abundance: -; v_gene: TRBV3-1/TRBV3-2; d_gene: TRBD2; j_gene: TRBJ2-1; CDR3aa: CASSPGSGDRLLGEQFF; CDR3nt: TGTGCCAGCAGCCCCGGCAGCGGGGACCGACTTTTGGGTGAGCAGTTCTTC
abundance: -; v_gene: TRBV27; d_gene: TRBD1; j_gene: TRBJ1-2; CDR3aa: CASSPGQRRYYGYTF; CDR3nt: TGTGCCAGCAGCCCGGGACAGAGAAGGTACTACGGCTACACCTTC
abundance: -; v_gene: TRBV2; d_gene: -; j_gene: TRBJ1-4; CDR3aa: CASSEARREKLFF; CDR3nt: TGTGCCAGCAGTGAAGCGAGGCGTGAAAAACTGTTTTTT
abundance: -; v_gene: TRBV5-1; d_gene: TRBD2; j_gene: TRBJ2-7; CDR3aa: CASSLGSGRIKSGQYF; CDR3nt: TGCGCCAGCAGCCTGGGAAGCGGGAGGATAAAATCGGGGCAGTACTTC
abundance: -; v_gene: TRBV5-1; d_gene: -; j_gene: TRBJ2-1; CDR3aa: CASSFSYNEQFF; CDR3nt: TGCGCCAGCAGTTTCTCCTATAATGAGCAGTTCTTC
abundance: -; v_gene: TRBV5-4; d_gene: TRBD1; j_gene: TRBJ1-6; CDR3aa: CASSMDRVYSPLHF; CDR3nt: TGTGCCAGCAGCATGGACAGGGTTTATTCACCCCTCCACTTT
abundance: -; v_gene: TRBV5-1; d_gene: -; j_gene: TRBJ2-5; CDR3aa: CASSERNQETQYF; CDR3nt: TGCGCCAGTTCAGAAAGGAACCAAGAGACCCAGTACTTC
abundance: few; v_gene: TRBV6-5; d_gene: -; j_gene: TRBJ2-3; CDR3aa: CASIGLLIPDTQYF; CDR3nt: TGTGCCAGCATCGGGCTTCTGATCCCAGATACGCAGTATTTT
abundance: once; v_gene: TRBV4-1; d_gene: TRBD2; j_gene: TRBJ2-1; CDR3aa: CASSQEPTAGSYNEQFF; CDR3nt: TGCGCCAGCAGCCAGGAACCGACAGCGGGGTCCTACAATGAGCAGTTCTTC
abundance: -; v_gene: TRBV28; d_gene: -; j_gene: TRBJ2-7; CDR3aa: CASEVSGASYEQYF; CDR3nt: TGTGCCAGCGAGGTCTCTGGGGCGTCCTACGAGCAGTACTTC
abundance: once; v_gene: TRBV5-5; d_gene: -; j_gene: TRBJ1-6; CDR3aa: CASSSTGEKPPLHF; CDR3nt: TGTGCCAGCAGCTCGACCGGCGAAAAGCCGCCCCTCCACTTT
abundance: -; v_gene: TRBV5-1; d_gene: TRBD1; j_gene: TRBJ1-6; CDR3aa: CASSLAVPGQVYNSPLHF; CDR3nt: TGCGCCAGCAGCTTGGCCGTCCCGGGACAGGTTTATAATTCACCCCTCCACTTT
abundance: -; v_gene: TRBV2; d_gene: -; j_gene: TRBJ2-3; CDR3aa: CASKTAPATDTQYF; CDR3nt: TGTGCCAGCAAGACGGCCCCGGCCACAGATACGCAGTATTTT
abundance: -; v_gene: TRBV18; d_gene: -; j_gene: TRBJ1-2; CDR3aa: CASSPGNQGSNPPNYGYTF; CDR3nt: TGTGCCAGCTCACCAGGGAATCAGGGTAGCAACCCACCTAACTATGGCTACACCTTC
abundance: -; v_gene: TRBV7-2; d_gene: -; j_gene: TRBJ2-7; CDR3aa: CASSLGDTKAYEQYF; CDR3nt: TGTGCCAGCAGCTTAGGGGACACCAAAGCCTACGAGCAGTACTTC
abundance: -; v_gene: TRBV7-9; d_gene: -; j_gene: TRBJ2-5; CDR3aa: CASSVGQIQETQYF; CDR3nt: TGTGCCAGCAGCGTCGGACAGATCCAAGAGACCCAGTACTTC
abundance: -; v_gene: TRBV2; d_gene: -; j_gene: TRBJ1-5; CDR3aa: CASSDGGHFNQPQHF; CDR3nt: TGTGCCAGCAGTGACGGGGGGCACTTCAATCAGCCCCAGCATTTT
abundance: -; v_gene: TRBV7-9; d_gene: TRBD1; j_gene: TRBJ2-7; CDR3aa: CASSFLQGAGEQYF; CDR3nt: TGTGCCAGCAGCTTCTTACAGGGGGCCGGCGAGCAGTACTTC
abundance: -; v_gene: TRBV29-1; d_gene: -; j_gene: TRBJ1-3; CDR3aa: CSATGGQGTGNTIYF; CDR3nt: TGCAGCGCCACCGGAGGGCAGGGCACTGGAAACACCATATATTTT
abundance: -; v_gene: TRBV6-6; d_gene: -; j_gene: TRBJ2-7; CDR3aa: CASSYGRRSYEQYF; CDR3nt: TGTGCCAGCAGTTACGGCAGGAGATCCTACGAGCAGTACTTC
abundance: -; v_gene: TRBV4-1; d_gene: TRBD1; j_gene: TRBJ2-7; CDR3aa: CASSLSQGDRTRYEQYF; CDR3nt: TGCGCCAGCAGCCTCTCCCAAGGGGACAGGACCCGATACGAGCAGTACTTC
abundance: once; v_gene: TRBV28; d_gene: -; j_gene: TRBJ1-5; CDR3aa: CASSPGHSREPQHF; CDR3nt: TGTGCCAGCAGTCCCGGACATAGTCGGGAGCCCCAGCATTTT
abundance: -; v_gene: TRBV12-3/TRBV12-4; d_gene: -; j_gene: TRBJ1-1; CDR3aa: CASSPQGNTEAFF; CDR3nt: TGTGCCAGCAGCCCACAGGGGAACACTGAAGCTTTCTTT
abundance: few; v_gene: TRBV3-1/TRBV3-2; d_gene: -; j_gene: TRBJ1-5; CDR3aa: CASSQENSNQPQHF; CDR3nt: TGTGCCAGCAGCCAAGAAAATAGCAATCAGCCCCAGCATTTT
abundance: -; v_gene: TRBV10-3; d_gene: -; j_gene: TRBJ1-2; CDR3aa: CAISESAASNYGYTF; CDR3nt: TGTGCCATCAGTGAGTCCGCAGCCTCTAACTATGGCTACACCTTC
abundance: -; v_gene: TRBV2; d_gene: -; j_gene: TRBJ2-3; CDR3aa: CASSVVGNSLTDTQYF; CDR3nt: TGTGCCAGCAGTGTAGTAGGGAACTCCCTCACAGATACGCAGTATTTT
abundance: once; v_gene: TRBV9; d_gene: TRBD2; j_gene: TRBJ2-5; CDR3aa: CASSVAGGRGETQYF; CDR3nt: TGTGCCAGCAGCGTAGCGGGGGGGCGCGGGGAGACCCAGTACTTC
abundance: -; v_gene: TRBV6-1; d_gene: TRBD1; j_gene: TRBJ2-7; CDR3aa: CASSEMTGALREQYF; CDR3nt: TGTGCCAGCAGTGAAATGACAGGGGCCTTGAGGGAGCAGTACTTC
abundance: -; v_gene: TRBV19; d_gene: TRBD1; j_gene: TRBJ2-4; CDR3aa: CASRGQDLFGKNIQYF; CDR3nt: TGTGCCAGTAGGGGACAGGACCTCTTTGGCAAAAACATTCAGTACTTC
abundance: -; v_gene: TRBV28; d_gene: -; j_gene: TRBJ2-1; CDR3aa: CASIPGWPLNEQFF; CDR3nt: TGTGCCAGCATCCCAGGTTGGCCCCTCAATGAGCAGTTCTTC
abundance: -; v_gene: TRBV28; d_gene: -; j_gene: TRBJ2-5; CDR3aa: CASSLRETQYF; CDR3nt: TGTGCCAGCAGTTTAAGAGAGACCCAGTACTTC
abundance: -; v_gene: TRBV28; d_gene: -; j_gene: TRBJ2-5; CDR3aa: CASSLASGVETQYF; CDR3nt: TGTGCCAGCAGTTTAGCGTCCGGCGTGGAGACCCAGTACTTC
abundance: -; v_gene: TRBV28; d_gene: -; j_gene: TRBJ1-5; CDR3aa: CASRPTNTYQPQHF; CDR3nt: TGTGCCAGCAGACCGACAAATACTTATCAGCCCCAGCATTTT